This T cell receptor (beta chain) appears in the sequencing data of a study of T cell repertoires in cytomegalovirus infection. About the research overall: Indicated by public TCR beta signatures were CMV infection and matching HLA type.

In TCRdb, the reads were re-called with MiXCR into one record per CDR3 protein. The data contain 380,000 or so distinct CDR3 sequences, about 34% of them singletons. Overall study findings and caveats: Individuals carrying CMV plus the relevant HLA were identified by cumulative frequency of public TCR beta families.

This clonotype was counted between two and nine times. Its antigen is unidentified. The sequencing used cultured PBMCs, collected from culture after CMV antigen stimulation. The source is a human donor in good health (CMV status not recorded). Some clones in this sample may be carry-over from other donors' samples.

The CDR3 DNA follows: TGTGCCAGCAGTTTTATTGCACTTGGCTACACCTTC. It specifies CASSFIALGYTF. The chain combines TRBV28 with TRBJ1-2; D remains unclear. V gave up 3 bases and J gave up 7 bases, with 9 bases separating them. This CDR3 has 12 residues. The germline gives CDR1 MDHEN, CDR2 SYDVKM.